This T cell receptor beta chain originates from a study of blood T cell repertoires in COVID-19. Study-wide context: The United States, Italy and Spain provided the acute and convalescent COVID-19 samples. Sources were T cells, B-cell-depleted T cells, or PBMCs; the material itself was cDNA or gDNA.

Methods used by the authors: Estimation of nucleated cell counts was performed using reference gene primer amplification. The protocol was immunoSEQ multiplex PCR, while the TCRdb copy is restricted to in-frame clones and leaves out a portion. V, J and clone size reflect that table, while D and trimming were determined from the DNA. The sample carries approximately 140,000 clones, more than 80% recorded once. In germline, CDR1 is KGHDR, CDR2 SFDVKD. CDR3 length: 16 residues. Losses at the gene ends were 3 bases for V and 0 bases for J; bases not matched to a gene: 4. Sequenced input: peripheral blood. The rearrangement uses TRBV24-1 and TRBJ2-1; 7 nucleotides align to TRBD1. The sequence came from a human donor with acute or convalescent COVID-19. The donor label of this sample is uncertain. CDR3 sequence reads: CATSDGQESSYNEQFF. The CDR3 nucleotides are TGTGCCACCAGTGATGGACAGGAGAGCTCCTACAATGAGCAGTTCTTC.